The sequence of this TCR beta chain was determined in a study of blood T cell repertoires in COVID-19. For the study at large: From the United States, Italy and Spain came samples of acute and convalescent COVID-19.

Trimming pared 4 bases from V and 0 bases from J, leaving 18 bases between. Germline CDR1 and CDR2: SNHLY and FYNNEI. This CDR3 is built from 17 residues. Data came from immunoSEQ multiplex PCR; TCRdb stores just in-frame clones and leaves some out. The profile shows about 130,000 clones, 75% to 90% of them singletons. The sequence derives from a human donor in a cohort sampled during active COVID-19. Material: peripheral blood. This chain uses TRBV2 with TRBJ1-1, with D perhaps TRBD1 (5 bases). CDR3 sequence (DNA): TGTGCCAGCAGTGGAAATAGGGGCCTTCTTATGAACACTGAAGCTTTCTTT. Amino acid sequence: CASSGNRGLLMNTEAFF.